Sequencing of this T cell receptor (beta chain) was carried out in a study of a mutant IDH1 vaccine in newly diagnosed glioma. The overall study: Treated individuals were roughly 62% male and approximately 38% female, averaging approximately 40 years of age. Radiotherapy, temozolomide, or both had been given previously, and both were given to most. Whole-study results and caveats: Top-clonotype changes in peripheral T cells seemed unrelated to pseudoprogression.

For this clone: No antigen is known for it.

Some clones are missing from TCRdb's copy, which holds only in-frame ones; the method was immunoSEQ multiplex PCR. Here the sample spans roughly 51,000 clones, around 80% being singletons. Time point here: week 5, during vaccination. What each vaccine dose contained was 300 ug of mutant IDH1 20-mer peptide, accompanied by topical imiquimod. Each donor presented with a new WHO grade 3 or 4 astrocytoma that tested IDH1-mutant and showed ATRX loss. Sequencing used PBMCs, obtained from a glioma patient whose treatment included an IDH1 peptide vaccine. The sequence was obtained from a man younger than 45 with glioma.

The DNA of the CDR3 is TGTGCCAGCAGTTTATCGTACGGGGAGCTGTTTTTT. It yields the protein CASSLSYGELFF. V is TRBV27 and J is TRBJ2-2; D gene uncertain. With 0 bases removed from V and 7 bases from J, the gap between germline ends came to 3 bases. Germline values: CDR1 MNHEY, CDR2 SMNVEV (reference sequence). The CDR3 loop spans 12 amino acids.